This T cell receptor (beta chain) derives from a study of post-analysis software for immune sequencing data. Built from TCR beta cDNA, the libraries had unique molecular identifiers in them. TCRdb passed the PCR reads through MiXCR, listing each CDR3 protein once. Among hundreds of thousands of distinct CDR3 sequences listed, around 27% were seen once. Concerning this clonotype: Its antigen remains unknown.

Study-level findings and limits: TRBV5-6, TRBV5-1 and TRBV20-1 were among 4 or 5 TRBV segments more frequent in patients than controls. Under the F measure, samples that were prepared in one batch clustered strongly together.

The CDR3 runs 15 residues. From germline, CDR1 is SGHTA and CDR2 FQGNSA. V lost 1 base, J lost 0 bases, and 9 bases lay in between. The rearrangement uses TRBV7-2 and TRBJ2-5, with D maybe TRBD1 (5 bases). The sequence was obtained from a girl under 18 with multiple sclerosis. The sample was blood. CDR3 sequence (DNA): TGTGCCAGCAGCTTAGGGGGCAGGTACCAAGAGACCCAGTACTTC. Translating it yields CASSLGGRYQETQYF.